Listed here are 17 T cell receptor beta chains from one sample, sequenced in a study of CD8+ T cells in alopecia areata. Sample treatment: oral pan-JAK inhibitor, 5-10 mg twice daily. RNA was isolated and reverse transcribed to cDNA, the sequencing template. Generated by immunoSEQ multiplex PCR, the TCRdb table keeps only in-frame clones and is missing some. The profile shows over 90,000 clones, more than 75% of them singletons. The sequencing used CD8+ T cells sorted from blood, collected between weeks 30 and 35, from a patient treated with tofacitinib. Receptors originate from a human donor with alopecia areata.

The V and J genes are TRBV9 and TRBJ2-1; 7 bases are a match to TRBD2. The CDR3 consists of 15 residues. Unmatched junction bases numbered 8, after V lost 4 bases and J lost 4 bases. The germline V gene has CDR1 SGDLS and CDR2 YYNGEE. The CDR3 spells CASSPSGALYNEQFF. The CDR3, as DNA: TGTGCCAGCAGCCCAAGCGGGGCGCTTTACAATGAGCAGTTCTTC.

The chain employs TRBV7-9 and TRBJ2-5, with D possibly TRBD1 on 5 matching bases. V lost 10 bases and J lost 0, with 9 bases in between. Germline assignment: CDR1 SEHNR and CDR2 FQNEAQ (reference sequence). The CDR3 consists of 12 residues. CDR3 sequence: CATQGNQETQYF. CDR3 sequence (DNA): TGTGCCACCCAGGGAAACCAAGAGACCCAGTACTTC.

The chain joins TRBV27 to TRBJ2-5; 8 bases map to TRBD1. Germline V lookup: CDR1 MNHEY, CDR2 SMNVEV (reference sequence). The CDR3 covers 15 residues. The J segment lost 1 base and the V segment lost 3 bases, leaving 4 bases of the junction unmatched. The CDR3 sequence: CASSFGQGAQETQYF. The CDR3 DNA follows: TGTGCCAGCAGTTTCGGACAGGGAGCCCAAGAGACCCAGTACTTC.

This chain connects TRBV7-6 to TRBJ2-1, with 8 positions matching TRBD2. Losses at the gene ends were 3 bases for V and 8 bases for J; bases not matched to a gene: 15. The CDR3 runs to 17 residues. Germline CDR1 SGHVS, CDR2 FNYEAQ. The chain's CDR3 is CASSLQLGRARVDEQFF. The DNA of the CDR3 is TGTGCCAGCAGCTTGCAGCTCGGGAGGGCCAGAGTAGATGAGCAGTTCTTC.

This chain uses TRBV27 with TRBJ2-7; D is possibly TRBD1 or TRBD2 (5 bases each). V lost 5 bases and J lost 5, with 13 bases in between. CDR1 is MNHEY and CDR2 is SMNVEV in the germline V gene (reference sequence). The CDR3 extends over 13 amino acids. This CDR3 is CASSTLDRHEQYF. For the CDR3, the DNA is TGTGCCAGCAGTACACTAGACAGACACGAGCAGTACTTC.

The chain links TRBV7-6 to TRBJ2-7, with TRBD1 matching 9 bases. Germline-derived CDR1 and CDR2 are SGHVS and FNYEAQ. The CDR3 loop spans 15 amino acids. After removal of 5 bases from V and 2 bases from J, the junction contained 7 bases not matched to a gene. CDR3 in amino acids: CASSPIQGATYEQYF. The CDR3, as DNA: TGTGCCAGCAGCCCAATACAGGGGGCAACCTACGAGCAGTACTTC.

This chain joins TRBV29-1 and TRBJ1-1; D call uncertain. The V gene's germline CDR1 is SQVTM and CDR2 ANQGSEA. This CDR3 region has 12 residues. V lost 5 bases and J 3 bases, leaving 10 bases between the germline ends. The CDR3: CSVLIGYTEAFF. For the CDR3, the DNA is TGCAGCGTTTTAATAGGGTACACTGAAGCTTTCTTT.

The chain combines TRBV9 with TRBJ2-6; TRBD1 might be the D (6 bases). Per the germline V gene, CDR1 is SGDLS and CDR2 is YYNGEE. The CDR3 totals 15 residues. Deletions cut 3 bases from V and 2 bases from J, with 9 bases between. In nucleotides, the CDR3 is TGTGCCAGCAGCGCAGGGGTTGCTGGGGCCAACGTCCTGACTTTC. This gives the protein CASSAGVAGANVLTF.

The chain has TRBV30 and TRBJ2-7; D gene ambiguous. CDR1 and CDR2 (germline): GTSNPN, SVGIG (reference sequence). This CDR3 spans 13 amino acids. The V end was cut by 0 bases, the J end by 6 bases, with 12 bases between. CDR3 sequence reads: CAWSVQPASEQYF. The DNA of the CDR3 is TGTGCCTGGAGTGTACAGCCGGCATCCGAGCAGTACTTC. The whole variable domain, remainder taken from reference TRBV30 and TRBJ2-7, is SQTIHQWPATLVQPVGSPLSLECTVEGTSNPNLYWYRQAAGRGLQLLFYSVGIGQISSEVPQNLSASRPQDRQFILSSKKLLLSDSGFYLCAWSVQPASEQYFGPGTRLTVT.

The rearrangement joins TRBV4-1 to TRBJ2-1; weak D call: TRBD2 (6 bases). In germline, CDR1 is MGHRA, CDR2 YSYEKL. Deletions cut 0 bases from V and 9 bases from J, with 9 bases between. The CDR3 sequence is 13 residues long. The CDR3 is CASSQDPEGEQFF. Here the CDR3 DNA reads TGCGCCAGCAGCCAAGATCCGGAGGGTGAGCAGTTCTTC.

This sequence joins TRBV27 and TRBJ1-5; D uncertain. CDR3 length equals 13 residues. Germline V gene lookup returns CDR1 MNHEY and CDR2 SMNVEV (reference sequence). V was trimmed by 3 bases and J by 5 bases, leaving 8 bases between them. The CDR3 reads CASSFQEDQPQHF. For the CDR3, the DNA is TGTGCCAGCAGTTTTCAGGAGGATCAGCCCCAGCATTTT.

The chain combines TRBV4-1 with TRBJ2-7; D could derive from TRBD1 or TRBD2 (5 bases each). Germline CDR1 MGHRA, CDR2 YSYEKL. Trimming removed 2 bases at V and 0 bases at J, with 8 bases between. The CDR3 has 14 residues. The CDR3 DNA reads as TGCGCCAGCAGCCAAACCGGGACCTCCTACGAGCAGTACTTC. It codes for CASSQTGTSYEQYF.

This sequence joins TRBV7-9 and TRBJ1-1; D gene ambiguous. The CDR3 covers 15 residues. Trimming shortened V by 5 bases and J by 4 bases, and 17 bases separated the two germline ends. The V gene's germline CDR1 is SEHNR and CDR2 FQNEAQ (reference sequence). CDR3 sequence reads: CASSQTDGPFTEAFF. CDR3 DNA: TGTGCCAGCAGCCAAACCGACGGGCCGTTCACTGAAGCTTTCTTT.

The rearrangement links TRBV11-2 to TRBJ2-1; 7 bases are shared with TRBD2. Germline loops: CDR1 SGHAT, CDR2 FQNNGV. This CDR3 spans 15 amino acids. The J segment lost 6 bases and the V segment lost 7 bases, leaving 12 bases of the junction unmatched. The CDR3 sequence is CASTPPGGSGNEQFF. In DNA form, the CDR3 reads TGTGCCAGCACCCCGCCTGGCGGGAGCGGCAATGAGCAGTTCTTC.

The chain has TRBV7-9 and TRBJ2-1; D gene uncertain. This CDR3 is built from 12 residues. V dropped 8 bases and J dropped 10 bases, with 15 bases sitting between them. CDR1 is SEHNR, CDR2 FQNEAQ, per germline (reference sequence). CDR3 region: CASLNSQEEQFF. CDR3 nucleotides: TGTGCCAGCTTGAATAGTCAGGAGGAGCAGTTCTTC.

Here the CDR3 reads CASSAGQPYEQYF. The CDR3 region has the DNA TGTGCCAGCAGTGCCGGACAGCCCTACGAGCAGTACTTC. The chain links TRBV2 to TRBJ2-7; D perhaps matches TRBD1 (6 bases). CDR3 length: 13 residues. Germline assignment: CDR1 SNHLY and CDR2 FYNNEI. Trimming took off 4 bases at V and 2 bases at J, with 9 bases between the two ends.

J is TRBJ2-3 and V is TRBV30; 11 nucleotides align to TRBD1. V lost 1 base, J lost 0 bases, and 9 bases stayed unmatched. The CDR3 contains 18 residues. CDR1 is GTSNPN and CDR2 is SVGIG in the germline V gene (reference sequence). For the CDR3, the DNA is TGTGCCTGGAGTGGACCGGGACAGGGGGGAACTAGCACAGATACGCAGTATTTT. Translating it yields CAWSGPGQGGTSTDTQYF.